The present entry profiles one T cell receptor beta chain with its context. Its target is not known. The source of the sample is a study of T cell repertoires in cytomegalovirus infection. Overall study results and limits: CMV-specific HLA-C-restricted TCR beta clonotypes dominated the ex vivo response.

TCRdb independently ran MiXCR on the reads; one entry per CDR3 protein. The sample records some 310,000 distinct CDR3 sequences, approximately 25% being singletons. CDR1 is DFQATT and CDR2 is SNEGSKA in the germline V gene (reference sequence). V gave up 1 base and J gave up 3 bases; unmatched junction bases: 11. The CDR3 is 16 residues long. The source was cultured PBMCs, collected from culture after CMV antigen stimulation. This chain connects TRBV20-1 to TRBJ2-5; 7 nucleotides agree with TRBD2. The origin of this receptor is a human donor in good health (CMV status not recorded). Some clones in this sample may be carry-over from other donors' samples. CDR3 DNA: TGCAGTGCTAGAGTGCCCGGCGGAGGGACTAAAGAGACCCAGTACTTC. Encoded protein: CSARVPGGGTKETQYF.